The sequence of this TCR beta chain was determined in a study of neurological immune-mediated disorders. 5'RACE employing 10-nucleotide random UMIs yielded the cDNA. TCRdb re-called the 5' RACE reads through MiXCR, storing one row per CDR3 protein. The sample lists tens of thousands of distinct CDR3 sequences, around 10% occurring once. This clonotype was detected many times. Its antigen is not identified. Study results and caveats: No sharing of CDR3 amino acid sequences was observed among expanded clones across subjects, suggesting private repertoires in all groups. In HTLV-1-associated myelopathy, TCR clonal expansion was greatest, and in multiple sclerosis it was least, below healthy controls.

Germline CDR1 SGHTA, CDR2 FQGNSA. The CDR3 contains 13 residues. The germline V and J ends were trimmed by 5 bases and 0 bases, with 7 bases remaining between them. Described time point: technical triplicate 1. Source material: PBMCs. The V gene is TRBV7-2, the J gene TRBJ1-1; D is ambiguous. The origin of this receptor is a man aged 55 to 70 with HTLV-1-associated myelopathy (HAM/TSP). The CDR3 protein is CASSLVLNTEAFF. CDR3 nucleotide sequence: TGTGCCAGCAGCCTAGTTCTGAACACTGAAGCTTTCTTT.